These 27 T cell receptor beta chains share one sample of origin, sequenced in a study of cytotoxic CD8 clonotypes in ibrutinib-treated CLL listed by TCRdb under 2021. Library method: the immunoSEQ multiplex PCR assay. TCRdb stores this immuneACCESS table with in-frame sequences only. Part of the clones is absent; in the studies checked, under half of the shortfall reflects unresolved V genes, and no reason is known for the rest. This sample has around 300,000 clones in its table, and 80% of those were observed once. The ten largest clones add up to 5.5% to 8% of the sample. Sequenced here: PBMCs, sampled before ibrutinib treatment. These receptors all come from a human donor with chronic lymphocytic leukemia.

The J gene is TRBJ2-3, the V gene TRBV11-2; 7 bases are a match to TRBD2. The V gene's germline CDR1 is SGHAT and CDR2 FQNNGV. V was clipped by 4 bases and J by 4 bases; unmatched bases: 14. The CDR3 extends over 17 amino acids. CDR3 region: CASSSPFGGRVADTQYF. The CDR3 coding sequence is TGTGCCAGCAGCTCTCCTTTTGGGGGGAGGGTGGCAGATACGCAGTATTTT.

This clone has a handful of counts. As DNA, the CDR3 is TGCGCCAGCAGCAAAGGACAGGGGGGTGAGCCCCAGCATTTT. It yields the protein CASSKGQGGEPQHF. The chain carries TRBV5-1 and TRBJ1-5; TRBD1 aligns across 10 bases. Trimming cost V 4 bases and J 8 bases; bases outside gene matches: 6. The germline V gene encodes CDR1 SGHRS and CDR2 YFSETQ. This CDR3 has 14 residues. The full variable domain, its missing parts supplied by reference TRBV5-1 and TRBJ1-5, is KAGVTQTPRYLIKTRGQQVTLSCSPISGHRSVSWYQQTPGQGLQFLFEYFSETQRNKGNFPGRFSGRQFSNSRSEMNVSTLELGDSALYLCASSKGQGGEPQHFGDGTRLSIL.

The rearrangement links TRBV9 to TRBJ2-1, with 12 bases lining up with TRBD2. CDR3 length: 15 amino acids. Trimming removed 4 bases from V and 5 bases from J; junction bases left unmatched: 4. Germline V gene sequence: CDR1 SGDLS, CDR2 YYNGEE. As DNA, the CDR3 is TGTGCCAGCAGCCGGACTAGCGGGGCTAACAATGAGCAGTTCTTC. This codes for CASSRTSGANNEQFF.

This clone was counted a single time. Here the CDR3 reads CASSQDWPAGGLETQYF. DNA of the CDR3: TGTGCCAGCAGCCAAGATTGGCCAGCGGGAGGGTTGGAGACCCAGTACTTC. The V call is TRBV4-2, the J call TRBJ2-5; 10 bases are shared with TRBD2. Unmatched junction bases numbered 9, after V lost 0 bases and J lost 5 bases. The length of the CDR3 is 17 residues. The germline V gene encodes CDR1 LGHNA and CDR2 YNFKEQ.

With regard to this clone: A read error may produce the germline difference seen at one junction end. Other nucleotide sequences in the sample specify the same CDR3. The chain joins TRBV6-5 to TRBJ2-7; D may match TRBD1 or TRBD2 (6 bases each). The germline V gene has CDR1 MNHEY and CDR2 SVGAGI. The CDR3 runs 14 residues. Here the CDR3 reads CASSQLGGNYEQYF. As DNA, the CDR3 is TGTGCCAGCAGCCAATTAGGGGGGAACTACGAGCAGTATTTC.

The rearrangement uses TRBV6-1 and TRBJ1-2, with unresolved D. V shed 6 bases and J shed 1 base, with 9 bases lying between them. Germline lookup yields CDR1 MNHNS and CDR2 SASEGT. The CDR3 runs 13 residues. The CDR3 sequence is CASRETYNYGYTF. In DNA form, the CDR3 reads TGTGCCAGCAGGGAGACGTATAACTATGGCTACACCTTC.

The rearrangement links TRBV2 to TRBJ1-1; unclear D gene. This CDR3 region has 14 residues. Germline V gives CDR1 SNHLY, CDR2 FYNNEI. V was shortened by 2 bases and J by 4 bases, with 11 bases between the two germline ends. Here the CDR3 DNA reads TGTGCCAGCAGTGAACTAAAGGGAATCACTGAAGCTTTCTTT. Protein: CASSELKGITEAFF.

The V and J genes are TRBV7-2 and TRBJ2-3, with D maybe TRBD1 (5 bases). Germline values: CDR1 SGHTA, CDR2 FQGNSA. V was clipped by 3 bases and J by 3 bases, with 10 bases between them. The CDR3 is 14 amino acids. CDR3 nucleotide sequence: TGTGCCAGCAGCTTGGGGCATGCGACAGATACGCAGTATTTT. This codes for CASSLGHATDTQYF.

This chain joins TRBV19 and TRBJ1-5; D not resolved. Germline V gene sequence: CDR1 LNHDA, CDR2 SQIVND (reference sequence). The V end was cut by 5 bases, the J end by 6 bases, with 17 bases between. The CDR3 runs 15 residues. The CDR3 region has the DNA TGTGCCAGTAGTGCGACTCAGGCGGGGTCTCAGCCCCAGCATTTT. Its translation is CASSATQAGSQPQHF.

The rearrangement uses TRBV27 and TRBJ1-2; 9 bases align to TRBD1. The CDR3 is 13 residues long. V gave up 4 bases and J gave up 7 bases; unmatched junction bases: 4. Germline V gene lookup returns CDR1 MNHEY and CDR2 SMNVEV (reference sequence). CDR3 protein: CASSSTGGIGYTF. CDR3 bases: TGTGCCAGCAGTTCCACAGGGGGCATTGGCTACACCTTC.

This chain links TRBV11-2 with TRBJ2-3; D not certain. The CDR3 totals 12 residues. Between the trimmed V and J ends, which lost 2 bases and 6 bases, there was a span of 6 bases. The germline V gene encodes CDR1 SGHAT and CDR2 FQNNGV. The CDR3 region is CASSLIADTQYF. For the CDR3, the DNA is TGTGCCAGCAGCTTAATTGCTGATACGCAGTATTTT.

This CDR3 is CASSPGPTYGELFF. The CDR3 coding sequence is TGTGCCAGCTCACCAGGACCGACTTACGGGGAGCTGTTTTTT. The chain joins TRBV18 to TRBJ2-2, with unresolved D. CDR1 is KGHSH, CDR2 LQKENI, per germline. The CDR3 covers 14 residues. V was clipped by 2 bases and J by 7 bases, with 11 bases between them.

This chain links TRBV5-4 with TRBJ2-1, with D tentatively TRBD2 (6 bases). CDR3 length: 14 residues. V dropped 2 bases and J dropped 5 bases, with 11 bases sitting between them. Per germline, CDR1 SGHNT and CDR2 YYREEE (reference sequence). This CDR3 reads CASSFQLAHNEQFF. The CDR3 region has the DNA TGTGCCAGCAGCTTTCAACTAGCCCACAATGAGCAGTTCTTC.

V is TRBV6-1 and J is TRBJ1-2; D not certain. The V gene's germline CDR1 is MNHNS and CDR2 SASEGT. Trimming stripped 0 bases from V and 5 bases from J, with 16 bases between. The CDR3 sequence is 16 residues long. The chain's CDR3 is CASSEADLVSLYGYTF. DNA for the CDR3: TGTGCCAGCAGTGAAGCGGACCTGGTTTCCCTATATGGCTACACCTTC.

The gene calls are TRBV5-1 and TRBJ2-7; 13 nucleotides agree with TRBD2. This CDR3 has 15 residues. The J segment lost 6 bases and the V segment lost 4 bases, leaving 7 bases of the junction unmatched. Per the germline V gene, CDR1 is SGHRS and CDR2 is YFSETQ. The DNA of the CDR3 is TGCGCCAGCAGCGAGGGACTAGCGGGGTTTTTCGAGCAGTACTTC. It translates to CASSEGLAGFFEQYF.

The V and J genes are TRBV4-1 and TRBJ2-7; 8 positions agree with TRBD1. Germline CDR1 is MGHRA and CDR2 is YSYEKL. The CDR3 contains 15 residues. V dropped 3 bases and J dropped 1; count of bases not matched to a gene: 5. The CDR3 bases are TGCGCCAGCAGCCAGGAACAGGGGGTTTCCTACGAGCAGTACTTC. Its translation: CASSQEQGVSYEQYF.

This chain connects TRBV11-2 to TRBJ2-7, with D perhaps matching TRBD1 or TRBD2 (6 bases each). The germline CDR1 and CDR2 sequences are SGHAT and FQNNGV. The CDR3 length is 15 residues. V shed 3 bases and J shed 1 base, with 13 bases lying between them. The CDR3 spells CASSFGGDLSYEQYF. The CDR3 coding sequence is TGTGCCAGCAGCTTCGGGGGCGATTTGTCCTACGAGCAGTACTTC.

The chain links TRBV7-2 to TRBJ2-2; 12 bases line up with TRBD2. J gave up 6 bases and V 6 bases, and 5 bases lay outside the gene matches. Germline-derived CDR1 and CDR2 are SGHTA and FQGNSA. The CDR3 is 15 residues long. Here the CDR3 DNA reads TGTGCCAGCAGTCGGACTAGCGGGAATCCCGGGGAGCTGTTTTTT. Translation: CASSRTSGNPGELFF. The whole variable domain, filled in from reference TRBV7-2 and TRBJ2-2, reads GAGVSQSPSNKVTEKGKDVELRCDPISGHTALYWYRQSLGQGLEFLIYFQGNSAPDKSGLPSDRFSAERTGGSVSTLTIQRTQQEDSAVYLCASSRTSGNPGELFFGEGSRLTVL.

The chain's CDR3 is CASSVGGQRNGYTF. The CDR3 coding sequence is TGTGCCAGCAGCGTAGGGGGACAAAGGAATGGCTACACCTTC. The V call is TRBV9, the J call TRBJ1-2; D is perhaps TRBD1 (6 bases). The V gene's germline CDR1 is SGDLS and CDR2 YYNGEE. This CDR3 region has 14 residues. The germline V and J ends were trimmed by 0 bases and 6 bases, with 12 bases remaining between them.

The J gene is TRBJ2-5, the V gene TRBV11-3; 9 nucleotides match TRBD1. Germline CDR1 SGHNT, CDR2 YENEEA. J gave up 6 bases and V 4 bases, and 18 bases lay outside the gene matches. The CDR3 is 18 amino acids. The CDR3 bases are TGTGCCAGCAGCTCTAGGGGGGAACTGGACAGGGGCGCAAAGACCCAGTACTTC. Translation: CASSSRGELDRGAKTQYF.

The J gene is TRBJ2-1, the V gene TRBV30, with 7 positions matching TRBD1. The CDR3 is made up of 12 amino acids. V gave up 8 bases and J gave up 6 bases; unmatched junction bases: 7. Germline V CDR1 and CDR2: GTSNPN, SVGIG (reference sequence). CDR3 protein: CAQYRDSNEQFF. The CDR3 DNA follows: TGTGCCCAATACCGGGACAGCAATGAGCAGTTCTTC.

This chain uses TRBV6-6 with TRBJ1-1; 11 bases agree with TRBD1. The CDR3 length is 16 residues. J gave up 4 bases and V 3 bases, and 7 bases lay outside the gene matches. Germline CDR1 MNHNY, CDR2 SVGAGI (reference sequence). CDR3 protein: CASSYPRTGGITEAFF. CDR3 in DNA: TGTGCCAGCAGTTATCCGCGGACAGGGGGCATCACTGAAGCTTTCTTT.

The chain uses TRBV11-2 and TRBJ2-5; D may correspond to TRBD1 or TRBD2 (5 bases each). The CDR3 length is 14 residues. The V gene lost 2 bases and the J gene lost 5 bases, with 12 bases spanning the gap. In germline, CDR1 is SGHAT, CDR2 FQNNGV. For the CDR3, the DNA is TGTGCCAGCAGCTTACCCGTGGGGGTGGAGACCCAGTACTTC. This encodes CASSLPVGVETQYF.

The chain joins TRBV6-1 to TRBJ2-5; weak D call: TRBD2 (6 bases). Looked up from germline, CDR1 is MNHNS and CDR2 is SASEGT. Trimming took off 2 bases at V and 4 bases at J, with 14 bases between the two ends. The CDR3 is 15 residues long. The CDR3 nucleotides read TGTGCCAGCAGTGAATTGGGACGACTAGGAGAGACCCAGTACTTC. This translates into CASSELGRLGETQYF.

As DNA, the CDR3 is TGTGCCAGCAGCTTACGGCCAGAGGGACCTGAAGCTTTCTTT. Translation gives CASSLRPEGPEAFF. The J gene is TRBJ1-1, the V gene TRBV11-3; TRBD1 is a possible D gene (5 bases). Deletions cut 2 bases from V and 6 bases from J, with 13 bases between. The germline V gene has CDR1 SGHNT and CDR2 YENEEA. The CDR3 contains 14 residues.

The chain has TRBV6-1 and TRBJ1-2, with D possibly being TRBD1 (5 bases). The CDR3 is made up of 13 amino acids. Germline V lookup: CDR1 MNHNS, CDR2 SASEGT. Trimming pared 1 base from V and 8 bases from J, leaving 11 bases between. The CDR3 loop reads CASSEVGVGGYTF. The CDR3 coding sequence is TGTGCCAGCAGTGAAGTGGGGGTGGGAGGCTACACCTTC.

The chain links TRBV14 to TRBJ1-2; TRBD1 might be the D (5 bases). V shed 4 bases and J shed 0 bases, with 9 bases lying between them. The CDR3 has 14 amino acids. Germline CDR1 SGHDN, CDR2 FVKESK. The CDR3 DNA sequence: TGTGCCAGCAGCCGACAGATTACTAACTATGGCTACACCTTC. It encodes CASSRQITNYGYTF.